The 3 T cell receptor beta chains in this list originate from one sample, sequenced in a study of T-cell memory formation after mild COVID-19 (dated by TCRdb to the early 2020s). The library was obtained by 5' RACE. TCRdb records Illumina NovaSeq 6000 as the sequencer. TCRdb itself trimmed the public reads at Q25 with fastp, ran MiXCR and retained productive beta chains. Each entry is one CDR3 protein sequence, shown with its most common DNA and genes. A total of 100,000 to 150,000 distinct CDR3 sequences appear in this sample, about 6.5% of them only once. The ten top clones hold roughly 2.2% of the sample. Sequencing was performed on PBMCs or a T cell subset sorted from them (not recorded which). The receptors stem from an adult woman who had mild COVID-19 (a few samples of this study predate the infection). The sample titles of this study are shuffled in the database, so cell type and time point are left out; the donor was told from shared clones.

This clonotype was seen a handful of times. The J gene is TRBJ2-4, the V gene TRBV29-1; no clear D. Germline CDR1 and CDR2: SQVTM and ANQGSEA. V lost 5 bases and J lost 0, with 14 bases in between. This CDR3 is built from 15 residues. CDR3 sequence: CSVLSSQLAKNIQYF. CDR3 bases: TGCAGCGTTTTAAGCAGCCAACTAGCCAAAAACATTCAGTACTTC.

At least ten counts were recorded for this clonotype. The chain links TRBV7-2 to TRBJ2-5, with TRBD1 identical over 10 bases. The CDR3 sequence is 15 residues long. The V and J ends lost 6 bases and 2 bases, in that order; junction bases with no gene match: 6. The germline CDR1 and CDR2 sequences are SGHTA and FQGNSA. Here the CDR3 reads CASSLTGGGQETQYF. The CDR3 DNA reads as TGTGCCAGCAGTCTGACAGGGGGCGGGCAAGAGACCCAGTACTTC.

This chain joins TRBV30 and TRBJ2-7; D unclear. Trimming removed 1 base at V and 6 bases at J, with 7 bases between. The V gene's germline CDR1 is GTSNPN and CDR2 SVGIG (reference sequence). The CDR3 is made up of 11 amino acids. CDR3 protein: CAWSGATEQYF. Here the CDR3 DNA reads TGTGCCTGGAGTGGAGCTACCGAGCAGTACTTC.